This T cell receptor beta chain was identified in a study of persistence of HIV-infected CD4 T cells (dated by TCRdb to about 2020). Study-level background: The study isolated CMV- and HIV-1 Gag-responding CD4+ T cells from ART-treated individuals to examine antigen-driven clonal expansion of HIV-1-infected cells. Suppressive ART had been received by participants for a median of around eight years. The TCR cluster analysis across participants included 8 participants for CMV and more than 5 participants for Gag. The clonality of all cells in each sorted population was assessed by TCRbeta sequencing, whereas the clonality of infected cells was assessed by proviral sequencing. Peripheral blood samples of up to roughly 200 mL were collected at multiple time points, except for a couple of participants, who underwent leukapheresis at a single time point. The research as a whole found: Significantly lower TCRbeta richness was observed in CMV- and Gag-responding cells than in anti-CD3/anti-CD28-responding cells, and higher oligoclonality was observed in CMV-responding cells than in CD3/CD28-stimulated and Gag-responding cells. The study involved few individuals and tested only a limited range of antigens. Bulk TCR analyses could not be restricted to the rare CMV-responding cells that actually carried HIV-1 proviruses. Enrichment of degenerate expanded CDR3beta sequences was found in antigen-responding cells, suggesting convergent selection of CD4+ responses to CMV and Gag. Within the same sorted populations, how oligoclonal the TCRs were correlated with how oligoclonal the proviruses were.

Turning to this clone: No cognate antigen has been identified for it. The record has no base qualities; no much larger clone is one base away.

The treatment or condition tag for this specimen amounts to: suppressive antiretroviral therapy. A pool of overlapping HIV-1 Gag 15-mer peptides was used at 0.85 to 1 ug per peptide per mL for cell stimulation. Nonresponding CD40L-negative CD69-negative CD45RO-high memory CD4+ T cells were sorted as memory populations depleted of antigen-responding cells. HIV-1-infected adults in whom suppressive ART had been started during chronic infection were enrolled as participants. Plasma HIV-1 RNA had been undetectable (below 50 copies/mL) in participants for at least 4 years. To be included, participants needed a CD4+ T cell count above 400 cells/uL and a positive CMV serology. Before stimulation, PBMCs were isolated using density centrifugation and depleted of CD8+ T cells. For about 20 hours, CD8-depleted PBMCs were stimulated with anti-CD28/CD49d costimulation, a CD40-blocking antibody, and enfuvirtide, which was added to prevent new infections. Cell sorting was performed on a Beckman Coulter MoFlo Legacy or XDP sorter, and dead cells were excluded with propidium iodide. For samples with more than one million cells, genomic DNA was extracted with the QIAamp DNA Mini Kit, and for all other samples the Quick-DNA Microprep Kit was used.

The immunoSEQ hsTCRB assay version 4, run in survey mode, was used to sequence TCRbeta repertoires from genomic DNA. For TCRbeta sequencing, genomic DNA was diluted to 8 to 10 ng/uL, with up to roughly 1 ug used per sample. The original methods were these. ImmunoSeq Analyzer 3.0 was used for analysis of TCRbeta data, and diversity was computed on productive nucleotide rearrangements. Using the Immunarch R package, the improved Chao index served to estimate lower-bound TCR diversity and the Gini coefficient served to estimate clonality. Nucleotide rearrangements that differed but encoded the same CDR3beta amino acid sequence were counted as separate clonotypes. TCRbeta sequences significantly enriched in antigen-responding cells relative to anti-CD3/anti-CD28-activated cells were identified by differential abundance analysis. TCRs were clustered by predicted peptide-MHC specificity with GLIPH2, both within individual participants and across merged participant data sets. This immuneACCESS table, as held by TCRdb, lists in-frame sequences with V and J called but not all clones. Of the missing ones, under half trace to an unresolved V gene in checked studies; the others have no known cause. The DNA gave D and trimming, while V, J and clone size come from that table. This sample lists approximately 40,000 clones; around 78% were detected once. The ten largest clones represent approximately 15% of the sample.

The cysteine opens and the phenylalanine closes a CDR3 of 13 amino acids. Only CDR3 DNA remains: 39 bases, in frame from the first base. CDR1 and CDR2 were assigned from the germline V gene (reference sequence) as GTSNPN and SVGIG. V drops 0 bases and J drops 3 bases, leaving 6 bases in between. The sequence was obtained from an adult man with HIV who was CMV-seropositive. The material sequenced was CD4+ T cells sorted from PBMCs after 18-hour stimulation, taken from a patient who received antiretroviral therapy. The cell subset or site label of this sample denotes: CD40L-CD69- CD45RO-high memory CD4 T cells not responding to Gag peptides. The chain employs TRBV30 and TRBJ1-5; too little of a D gene remains to name it. The CDR3 loop reads CAWSVLPNQPQHF. The DNA reads TGTGCCTGGAGTGTACTCCCCAATCAGCCCCAGCATTTT.